One and the same sample provided the 24 T cell receptor beta chains below, sequenced in a study of STAT5B mutations in CD4+ large granular lymphocyte leukemia. Data came from immunoSEQ multiplex PCR; TCRdb stores just in-frame clones and leaves some out. The sample has tens of thousands of clones, 75% to 85% seen once. The sample comprised CD4+ T cells from blood buffy coats. The receptors shown here come from a human donor in good health.

This clone was detected a few times. The rearrangement links TRBV5-4 to TRBJ1-1; 10 nucleotides match TRBD1. Trimming at V came to 3 bases and at J to 3 bases, leaving 2 bases not matched to a gene. The CDR3 has 14 amino acids. Germline V gene lookup returns CDR1 SGHNT and CDR2 YYREEE (reference sequence). CDR3 DNA sequence: TGTGCCAGCAGCTCCGGACAGGGGGACACTGAAGCTTTCTTT. Its translation is CASSSGQGDTEAFF.

CDR3 nucleotide sequence: TGTGCCAGCAGTGAGCGAAGGACAGACTACGAGCAGTACTTC. This codes for CASSERRTDYEQYF. This chain links TRBV2 with TRBJ2-7, with D maybe TRBD1 (6 bases). The V end was cut by 3 bases, the J end by 3 bases, with 12 bases between. The CDR3 loop spans 14 amino acids. Germline V gene data show CDR1 as SNHLY and CDR2 as FYNNEI.

This chain uses TRBV19 with TRBJ1-1; D remains ambiguous. Germline values: CDR1 LNHDA, CDR2 SQIVND (reference sequence). V was cut by 3 bases and J by 3 bases, with 11 bases left in between. The CDR3 covers 14 residues. The CDR3 DNA reads TGTGCCAGTAGTATCCGGGGTTCCTACACTGAAGCTTTCTTT. Its protein is CASSIRGSYTEAFF.

The chain recombines TRBV10-3 with TRBJ2-7; D is possibly TRBD1 (5 bases). CDR1 and CDR2 (germline): ENHRY, SYGVKD. Trimming took off 6 bases at V and 3 bases at J, with 15 bases between the two ends. This CDR3 region has 14 residues. The CDR3 here is CAIRQGSSVYEQYF. The CDR3, as DNA: TGTGCCATCAGGCAGGGTAGTAGTGTCTACGAGCAGTACTTC.

This sequence joins TRBV29-1 and TRBJ2-1, with TRBD2 matching 7 bases. The ends lost 7 bases at V and 3 bases at J; junction bases unmatched: 9. The CDR3 contains 14 residues. In germline, CDR1 is SQVTM, CDR2 ANQGSEA. As DNA, the CDR3 is TGCAGCGCCAAGGGAGGGGTGGGCTACAATGAGCAGTTCTTC. Residues: CSAKGGVGYNEQFF.

This clone was counted only a few times. V and J are TRBV7-9 and TRBJ1-1; TRBD1 is a possible D gene (5 bases). This CDR3 is 12 amino acids long. Germline CDR1 reads SEHNR; CDR2 reads FQNEAQ (reference sequence). The CDR3 protein is CGLGRMNTEAFF. CDR3 DNA: TGTGGTTTGGGACGGATGAACACTGAAGCTTTCTTT.

The chain is built from TRBV7-9 and TRBJ2-1; 7 nucleotides agree with TRBD2. The V segment lost 0 bases and the J segment 6 bases; nucleotides outside the gene matches: 2. This CDR3 has 14 residues. Per the germline V gene, CDR1 is SEHNR and CDR2 is FQNEAQ (reference sequence). Written as DNA, the CDR3 is TGTGCCAGCAGCTTAGCGGGAGGGCCCAATGAGCAGTTCTTC. This sequence encodes CASSLAGGPNEQFF.

The chain carries TRBV7-2 and TRBJ2-7; TRBD1 or TRBD2 may be the D gene (6 bases each). The V end was cut by 7 bases, the J end by 7 bases, with 17 bases between. Germline V gene sequence: CDR1 SGHTA, CDR2 FQGNSA. This CDR3 is 13 amino acids long. The CDR3 loop is CASNVARGREQYF. The CDR3 DNA reads as TGTGCCAGCAACGTAGCCCGGGGGCGGGAGCAGTACTTC. The full variable domain, its missing parts supplied by reference TRBV7-2 and TRBJ2-7, is GAGVSQSPSNKVTEKGKDVELRCDPISGHTALYWYRQSLGQGLEFLIYFQGNSAPDKSGLPSDRFSAERTGGSVSTLTIQRTQQEDSAVYLCASNVARGREQYFGPGTRLTVT.

The gene calls are TRBV12-2 and TRBJ1-2. TRBV12-2 is a documented pseudogene. The CDR3 sequence is 19 residues long. The CDR3 sequence is CASRHQPSTTLIGDYGYTF. The CDR3 DNA reads TGTGCAAGTCGTCACCAGCCTTCTACGACCCTCATAGGTGACTATGGCTACACCTTC.

J is TRBJ2-7 and V is TRBV25-1; 14 bases line up with TRBD2. Per germline, CDR1 MGHDK and CDR2 SYGVNS. Trimming took 6 bases from V and 5 from J; bases not matched to a gene: 6. This CDR3 contains 15 residues. The CDR3 sequence is CASSAGLAGVHEQYF. The CDR3 bases are TGTGCCAGCAGCGCGGGACTAGCGGGAGTTCACGAGCAGTACTTC.

The genes are TRBV13 and TRBJ2-7; the match to TRBD1 covers 12 bases. The CDR3 loop spans 14 amino acids. CDR1 is PRHDT, CDR2 FYEKMQ, per germline (reference sequence). The V segment lost 5 bases and the J segment 4 bases; nucleotides outside the gene matches: 3. CDR3 nucleotides: TGTGCCAGCAGCGCGGGACAGGGGGCGTACGAGCAGTACTTC. This sequence encodes CASSAGQGAYEQYF.

This clone was detected once. The rearrangement uses TRBV4-1 and TRBJ2-1; 10 nucleotides agree with TRBD2. The germline V gene encodes CDR1 MGHRA and CDR2 YSYEKL. CDR3 length: 20 amino acids. The V segment lost 1 base and the J segment 7 bases; nucleotides outside the gene matches: 19. The DNA of the CDR3 is TGCGCCAGCAGCCAAGGCCGGACCACTATCCAGCGGGAGGGCGGGAATGAGCAGTTCTTC. Translated, it gives CASSQGRTTIQREGGNEQFF.

This chain links TRBV4-1 with TRBJ1-4; 8 nucleotides align to TRBD1. Germline V CDR1 and CDR2: MGHRA, YSYEKL. The trim removed 3 bases at V and 0 bases at J, leaving 0 bases unmatched. This CDR3 is built from 15 residues. The CDR3 is CASSQGQATNEKLFF. The CDR3 DNA reads TGCGCCAGCAGCCAGGGACAGGCAACTAATGAAAAACTGTTTTTT.

The chain joins TRBV4-1 to TRBJ2-5; 10 bases line up with TRBD1. Looked up from germline, CDR1 is MGHRA and CDR2 is YSYEKL. With V trimmed by 1 base and J by 4 bases, 9 bases remained unmatched. The CDR3 covers 17 residues. DNA for the CDR3: TGCGCCAGCAGCCAAGGACAGGGGGCCGGGAGGGGAGAGACCCAGTACTTC. As protein: CASSQGQGAGRGETQYF.

The chain uses TRBV7-9 and TRBJ1-2, with 7 bases matching TRBD1. This CDR3 region has 16 residues. Trimming at V came to 4 bases and at J to 0 bases, leaving 8 bases not matched to a gene. Germline CDR1 reads SEHNR; CDR2 reads FQNEAQ (reference sequence). CDR3 coding DNA: TGTGCCAGCAGCTCACGAACAGGGGCAGCTAACTATGGCTACACCTTC. It encodes CASSSRTGAANYGYTF.

This sequence joins TRBV2 and TRBJ2-7; 10 bases are a match to TRBD1. The junction had 3 bases not matched to a gene; V was cut back by 4 bases and J by 6 bases. The CDR3 spans 13 residues. Germline values: CDR1 SNHLY, CDR2 FYNNEI. The CDR3 nucleotides are TGTGCCAGCAGTGTGGGACAGGGGTCCGAGCAGTACTTC. Translated, it gives CASSVGQGSEQYF.

This clone was counted only a few times. The rearrangement joins TRBV28 to TRBJ1-2; TRBD1 matches 9 bases. The CDR3 spans 14 residues. V was pared by 5 bases and J by 5 bases, with 6 bases of the junction left unmatched. Germline lookup yields CDR1 MDHEN and CDR2 SYDVKM. CDR3: CASSQGQGRYGYTF. CDR3 coding DNA: TGTGCCAGCAGTCAGGGACAGGGAAGGTATGGCTACACCTTC.

The chain joins TRBV9 to TRBJ1-2; D possibly corresponds to TRBD1 (6 bases). CDR1 is SGDLS, CDR2 YYNGEE, per germline. V lost 2 bases, J lost 10 bases, and 27 bases lay in between. The CDR3 loop spans 17 amino acids. In nucleotides, the CDR3 is TGTGCCAGCAGCGTTTCCTTTACAGGGCCCGACCGAGGGGACTACACCTTC. Its protein is CASSVSFTGPDRGDYTF.

The chain has TRBV5-5 and TRBJ2-1, with 16 bases fitting TRBD2. This CDR3 is 15 amino acids long. Germline trimming cut 3 bases from V and 10 bases from J; bases unmatched to any gene: 4. Germline values: CDR1 SGHKS, CDR2 YYEKEE (reference sequence). The CDR3 is CASSYPGLAGGEQFF. CDR3 coding DNA: TGTGCCAGCAGCTACCCGGGACTAGCGGGAGGGGAGCAGTTCTTC.

The CDR3 DNA is TGTGCCAGCAGTTACTCAGGGGGGCTTGGTGAAAAACTGTTTTTT. This gives the protein CASSYSGGLGEKLFF. V and J are TRBV6-5 and TRBJ1-4; possible D gene TRBD1, 6 bases. Per germline, CDR1 MNHEY and CDR2 SVGAGI. The V end lost 0 bases, the J end lost 7 bases, and 12 bases lay between the germline ends. This CDR3 region has 15 residues.

The chain couples TRBV11-2 to TRBJ2-5, with 7 bases that match TRBD2. The CDR3 runs 15 residues. Germline lookup yields CDR1 SGHAT and CDR2 FQNNGV. V was clipped by 2 bases and J by 5 bases; unmatched bases: 8. The CDR3 protein is CASSLREGRWETQYF. The DNA of the CDR3 is TGTGCCAGCAGCTTAAGGGAGGGTAGATGGGAGACCCAGTACTTC.

The rearrangement joins TRBV7-6 to TRBJ2-1; D unclear. The CDR3 length is 14 residues. The V gene lost 1 base and the J gene lost 7 bases, with 11 bases spanning the gap. Looked up from germline, CDR1 is SGHVS and CDR2 is FNYEAQ. The CDR3, as DNA: TGTGCCAGCAGCTTAGGGCAGAGGAGTAATGAGCAGTTCTTC. Translated: CASSLGQRSNEQFF.

V gene TRBV9 combines with J gene TRBJ2-1; 7 bases are a match to TRBD1. The CDR3 totals 14 residues. The germline CDR1 and CDR2 sequences are SGDLS and YYNGEE. V lost 4 bases and J lost 9; bases outside the gene matches: 10. In DNA, the CDR3 is TGTGCCAGCAGCCCTCCCGACAGGGTGGTTGAGCAGTTCTTC. Translated: CASSPPDRVVEQFF.

In its sample, this clone was seen a few times. The gene calls are TRBV10-3 and TRBJ1-2; TRBD1 agrees at 7 bases. Trimming took 6 bases from V and 3 from J; bases not matched to a gene: 4. Looked up from germline, CDR1 is ENHRY and CDR2 is SYGVKD. This CDR3 has 13 residues. The DNA for the CDR3 is TGTGCCATCAGCGGTACAGGGGACTATGGCTACACCTTC. Protein: CAISGTGDYGYTF.